This record concerns one T cell receptor beta chain sequence. Its antigen is currently unknown. Assay used: immunoSEQ multiplex PCR; TCRdb lists only in-frame clones, some missing. The data contain 850 to 1,000 clones, 70% to 85% of them singletons. These data belong to a study of somatic mutations in cytotoxic T cells in rheumatoid arthritis. Study outcomes and limitations: A single CD8+ clone exceeded 20% of CD8+ cells in about an eighth of the roughly 65 patients. Increasing age coincided with elevated CD8+ clonality among rheumatoid arthritis patients, though not among healthy controls.

Germline V gene lookup returns CDR1 SGHTS and CDR2 YDEGEE. CDR3 length: 13 residues. J gave up 2 bases and V 9 bases, and 6 bases lay outside the gene matches. Sequencing was done on a sample of CD8+ T cells sorted from blood. The chain is built from TRBV5-8 and TRBJ2-7, with 9 nucleotides matching TRBD1. The sequence derives from a woman aged 60-70 years with rheumatoid arthritis. CDR3 sequence reads: CATPGQGPYEQYF. DNA of the CDR3: TGTGCCACCCCGGGACAGGGTCCCTACGAGCAGTACTTC.